This entry lists 29 T cell receptor beta chains sequenced from one sample in a study of cytomegalovirus exposure and HLA in healthy donors. With 60 Vbeta and 13 Jbeta primers, the PCR was carried out. TCRdb's table, derived via immunoSEQ multiplex PCR, lists solely in-frame clones and lacks some. The data show around 150,000 clones, around four fifths seen once. The material sequenced was PBMCs. Receptors originate from a young man in good health and CMV-seropositive.

The chain recombines TRBV5-8 with TRBJ2-2; 9 positions match TRBD2. CDR3 length equals 17 residues. Unmatched junction bases numbered 4, after V lost 0 bases and J lost 1 base. Germline V gene lookup returns CDR1 SGHTS and CDR2 YDEGEE. This CDR3 is CASSLAETSGNTGELFF. In nucleotides, the CDR3 is TGTGCCAGCAGCTTGGCCGAGACTAGCGGGAACACCGGGGAGCTGTTTTTT.

CDR3 DNA sequence: TGCGCCAGCAGCGCCGGACAGGGTTTCTCTGGAAACACCATATATTTT. It is translated as CASSAGQGFSGNTIYF. The chain combines TRBV5-1 with TRBJ1-3; 8 bases fit TRBD1. The CDR3 covers 16 residues. Per germline, CDR1 SGHRS and CDR2 YFSETQ. The V gene end was trimmed by 4 bases and the J gene end by 0 bases; junction bases not matched to a gene: 6.

The chain employs TRBV11-2 and TRBJ2-2; D perhaps matches TRBD1 (6 bases). The CDR3 extends over 13 amino acids. From germline, CDR1 is SGHAT and CDR2 FQNNGV. Deletions cut 5 bases from V and 6 bases from J, with 10 bases between. The CDR3: CASSQTGPGELFF. CDR3 in DNA: TGTGCCAGCAGCCAAACAGGGCCCGGGGAGCTGTTTTTT.

J is TRBJ1-4 and V is TRBV27; D is ambiguous. This CDR3 has 15 residues. Looked up from germline, CDR1 is MNHEY and CDR2 is SMNVEV (reference sequence). V lost 6 bases and J 5 bases, leaving 16 bases between the germline ends. Written as DNA, the CDR3 is TGTGCCAGCAGCCTTGGGCGGGCGGGGAATGAAAAACTGTTTTTT. It is translated as CASSLGRAGNEKLFF.

The chain recombines TRBV7-2 with TRBJ2-5, with D unresolved. Germline V gene lookup returns CDR1 SGHTA and CDR2 FQGNSA. V lost 3 bases and J 5 bases, leaving 13 bases between the germline ends. CDR3 size: 14 residues. CDR3 coding DNA: TGTGCCAGCAGCTTTCCTCCGAGTTGGGAGACCCAGTACTTC. Translating it yields CASSFPPSWETQYF. Looking up the rest from reference TRBV7-2 and TRBJ2-5 gives the full variable domain: GAGVSQSPSNKVTEKGKDVELRCDPISGHTALYWYRQSLGQGLEFLIYFQGNSAPDKSGLPSDRFSAERTGGSVSTLTIQRTQQEDSAVYLCASSFPPSWETQYFGPGTRLLVL.

The rearrangement links TRBV18 to TRBJ1-5; tentative D call: TRBD1 (5 bases). Trimming stripped 5 bases from V and 0 bases from J, with 17 bases between. The CDR3 runs to 17 residues. Per the germline V gene, CDR1 is KGHSH and CDR2 is LQKENI. The CDR3 DNA reads as TGTGCCAGCTCAAGTGCCCGCGGGGCGGATAGCAATCAGCCCCAGCATTTT. Encoded protein: CASSSARGADSNQPQHF. Full variable domain (missing parts from reference TRBV18 and TRBJ1-5): NAGVMQNPRHLVRRRGQEARLRCSPMKGHSHVYWYRQLPEEGLKFMVYLQKENIIDESGMPKERFSAEFPKEGPSILRIQQVVRGDSAAYFCASSSARGADSNQPQHFGDGTRLSIL.

The chain carries TRBV7-8 and TRBJ1-5, with TRBD1 matching 10 bases. V lost 6 bases and J lost 6; bases outside the gene matches: 5. CDR3 length: 14 residues. The germline CDR1 and CDR2 sequences are SGHVS and FQNEAQ. CDR3 loop: CASRLTGGSQPQHF. The DNA for the CDR3 is TGTGCCAGCAGGCTGACAGGGGGCTCTCAGCCCCAGCATTTT.

This rearrangement joins TRBV7-3 to TRBJ2-1, with 11 positions matching TRBD2. Trimming removed 3 bases from V and 7 bases from J; junction bases left unmatched: 5. The CDR3 covers 15 residues. Germline CDR1 SGHTA, CDR2 FQGTGA. Here the CDR3 DNA reads TGTGCCAGCAGCTTTAGCGGGGGGGCCCAAAATGAGCAGTTCTTC. It specifies CASSFSGGAQNEQFF.

The chain's CDR3 is CASRGLGTEAGELFF. The CDR3, as DNA: TGCGCCAGCAGGGGACTGGGGACGGAAGCCGGGGAGCTGTTTTTT. This chain uses TRBV5-1 with TRBJ2-2; TRBD2 might be the D (6 bases). V gave up 5 bases and J gave up 6 bases, with 17 bases separating them. Looked up from germline, CDR1 is SGHRS and CDR2 is YFSETQ. The CDR3 spans 15 residues.

This chain joins TRBV30 and TRBJ1-5; D remains ambiguous. CDR1 is GTSNPN, CDR2 SVGIG, per germline (reference sequence). Trimming left V 2 bases short and J 6 bases short, with 11 bases between. This CDR3 is built from 13 residues. The CDR3 loop reads CAWSLKGVQPQHF. The CDR3 DNA follows: TGTGCCTGGAGTTTAAAGGGAGTTCAGCCCCAGCATTTT.

In DNA, the CDR3 is TGTGCCAGCAGTCAACGGCAAGTTGCGGGAAGGGCAGATACGCAGTATTTT. Its protein is CASSQRQVAGRADTQYF. J is TRBJ2-3 and V is TRBV28; possibly TRBD2 for D (6 bases). The CDR3 consists of 17 residues. V was pared by 5 bases and J by 4 bases, with 22 bases between. CDR1 and CDR2 from the germline V gene are MDHEN and SYDVKM.

This chain joins TRBV9 and TRBJ1-3; the D gene is possibly TRBD1 (5 bases). V was pared by 4 bases and J by 0 bases, with 14 bases between. This CDR3 contains 16 residues. CDR1 SGDLS and CDR2 YYNGEE come from the germline V gene. The CDR3 is CASSLDSSHSGNTIYF. In nucleotides, the CDR3 is TGTGCCAGCAGCCTTGACAGCAGCCACTCTGGAAACACCATATATTTT.

The rearrangement uses TRBV18 and TRBJ2-5; TRBD2 matches 12 bases. Unmatched junction bases numbered 10, after V lost 6 bases and J lost 5 bases. This CDR3 comprises 16 residues. The germline gives CDR1 KGHSH, CDR2 LQKENI. CDR3 sequence reads: CASSPGTSGRTETQYF. CDR3 DNA: TGTGCCAGCTCGCCGGGAACTAGCGGGAGGACCGAGACCCAGTACTTC.

The rearrangement links TRBV7-2 to TRBJ2-7; 8 bases agree with TRBD2. Per the germline V gene, CDR1 is SGHTA and CDR2 is FQGNSA. Trimming took 5 bases from V and 6 from J; bases not matched to a gene: 15. This CDR3 is built from 16 residues. The CDR3 sequence is CASSPLTGTRPLEQYF. The CDR3 DNA reads TGTGCCAGCAGCCCCCTGACCGGGACTAGACCTCTCGAGCAGTACTTC.

V is TRBV2 and J is TRBJ1-1, with 8 bases aligning to TRBD1. CDR1 is SNHLY and CDR2 is FYNNEI in the germline V gene. The CDR3 has 15 residues. Germline trimming cut 6 bases from V and 6 bases from J; bases unmatched to any gene: 12. CDR3 in amino acids: CASSDPDRGLAEAFF. The DNA of the CDR3 is TGTGCCAGCAGCGACCCTGACAGGGGTTTGGCTGAAGCTTTCTTT. Full variable domain (outside the CDR3, taken from reference TRBV2 and TRBJ1-1): EPEVTQTPSHQVTQMGQEVILRCVPISNHLYFYWYRQILGQKVEFLVSFYNNEISEKSEIFDDQFSVERPDGSNFTLKIRSTKLEDSAMYFCASSDPDRGLAEAFFGQGTRLTVV.

The genes are TRBV21-1 and TRBJ2-5; the table's D call of TRBD1 was not tested on the DNA. TRBV21-1 constitutes a pseudogene. The CDR3 loop spans 16 amino acids. The CDR3 nucleotides read TGTGCCAGCAGCAAAGCAATGGGCTACAAGAAAGAGACCCAGTACTTC. Residues: CASSKAMGYKKETQYF.

The CDR3 DNA reads as TGCAGTGCTGGCGTAGGAGGTGAGCAGTTCTTC. It encodes CSAGVGGEQFF. The chain joins TRBV20-1 to TRBJ2-1; D might be TRBD2 (5 bases). Trimming cost V 5 bases and J 9 bases, with 11 bases left between them. CDR1 is DFQATT, CDR2 SNEGSKA, per germline (reference sequence). The CDR3 contains 11 residues.

The chain uses TRBV19 and TRBJ1-5; no clear D gene. The CDR3 loop spans 13 amino acids. Germline CDR1 LNHDA, CDR2 SQIVND (reference sequence). Between the trimmed V and J ends, which lost 1 base and 9 bases, there was a span of 10 bases. In DNA, the CDR3 is TGTGCCAGTAGTATAGGAGACATGGCGCCCCAGCATTTT. As protein: CASSIGDMAPQHF.

V and J are TRBV5-6 and TRBJ2-5; no clear D. The CDR3 sequence is 15 residues long. Germline-derived CDR1 and CDR2 are SGHDT and YYEEEE. V dropped 1 base and J dropped 0 bases, with 10 bases sitting between them. CDR3 residues: CASSLITNNQETQYF. The CDR3 DNA sequence: TGTGCCAGCAGCTTGATAACTAACAACCAAGAGACCCAGTACTTC. Complete variable domain (other parts from reference TRBV5-6 and TRBJ2-5): DAGVTQSPTHLIKTRGQQVTLRCSPKSGHDTVSWYQQALGQGPQFIFQYYEEEERQRGNFPDRFSGHQFPNYSSELNVNALLLGDSALYLCASSLITNNQETQYFGPGTRLLVL.

This clone was picked up one time. The chain couples TRBV7-6 to TRBJ2-7; the match to TRBD2 covers 9 bases. Germline CDR1 SGHVS, CDR2 FNYEAQ. This CDR3 region has 16 residues. V was pared by 1 base and J by 6 bases, with 10 bases of the junction left unmatched. CDR3 protein: CASSLGAGGRFVEQYF. The CDR3 nucleotides read TGTGCCAGCAGCTTAGGGGCGGGGGGGCGATTCGTCGAGCAGTACTTC.

The chain has TRBV5-1 and TRBJ2-1, with D unclear. The CDR3 runs 16 residues. Trimming took off 0 bases at V and 0 bases at J, with 10 bases between the two ends. The V gene's germline CDR1 is SGHRS and CDR2 YFSETQ. The CDR3 is CASSLVASVSYNEQFF. CDR3 sequence (DNA): TGCGCCAGCAGCTTGGTTGCGAGCGTCTCCTACAATGAGCAGTTCTTC.

This clone was found a few times. The chain couples TRBV2 to TRBJ2-2, with 7 nucleotides matching TRBD2. Unmatched junction bases numbered 4, after V lost 9 bases and J lost 0 bases. Germline CDR1 reads SNHLY; CDR2 reads FYNNEI. The CDR3 length is 14 residues. CDR3 DNA: TGTGCCAGAGAACGGGAGGCGAACACCGGGGAGCTGTTTTTT. Residues: CAREREANTGELFF.

The chain has TRBV5-1 and TRBJ2-1; maybe TRBD1 (6 bases). Germline V gene lookup returns CDR1 SGHRS and CDR2 YFSETQ. V gave up 4 bases and J gave up 1 base, with 9 bases separating them. The CDR3 loop spans 14 amino acids. The CDR3 region has the DNA TGCGCCAGCAGCAACGGACAGTCCTACAATGAGCAGTTCTTC. This codes for CASSNGQSYNEQFF.

J is TRBJ1-1 and V is TRBV4-1; D remains unclear. Germline V gene data show CDR1 as MGHRA and CDR2 as YSYEKL. Trimming took 0 bases from V and 5 from J, leaving 13 bases between them. This CDR3 is 15 amino acids long. Written as DNA, the CDR3 is TGCGCCAGCAGCCAAGAAACCCCTGGAGGGACTGAAGCTTTCTTT. The encoded protein is CASSQETPGGTEAFF.

This clone was recorded a few times. The chain employs TRBV5-1 and TRBJ1-4; 8 bases match TRBD1. Trimming removed 0 bases from V and 11 bases from J; junction bases left unmatched: 12. CDR1 and CDR2 (germline): SGHRS, YFSETQ. The CDR3 totals 16 residues. In DNA form, the CDR3 reads TGCGCCAGCAGCTTGGCCCAGGGGACAGGAGTAGGGAAACTGTTTTTT. It translates to CASSLAQGTGVGKLFF.

This chain links TRBV19 with TRBJ2-2; 9 positions agree with TRBD2. Germline loops: CDR1 LNHDA, CDR2 SQIVND (reference sequence). The CDR3 loop spans 15 amino acids. V lost 6 bases and J lost 5; bases outside the gene matches: 7. In DNA form, the CDR3 reads TGTGCCAGTAGAGACCTAGCGGGACTAACCGGGGAGCTGTTTTTT. This encodes CASRDLAGLTGELFF.

The rearrangement joins TRBV7-9 to TRBJ2-5; 11 bases match TRBD1. Germline CDR1 is SEHNR and CDR2 is FQNEAQ (reference sequence). V dropped 1 base and J dropped 5; count of bases not matched to a gene: 9. The CDR3 is 17 residues long. The CDR3 nucleotides read TGTGCCAGCAGCTTAGGGACAGGGGGCGCCGTTGCTGAGACCCAGTACTTC. The encoded protein is CASSLGTGGAVAETQYF.

This sequence joins TRBV7-9 and TRBJ2-7; no firm D call. V was trimmed by 4 bases and J by 7 bases, leaving 11 bases between them. Germline assignment: CDR1 SEHNR and CDR2 FQNEAQ (reference sequence). The CDR3 has 12 amino acids. In nucleotides, the CDR3 is TGTGCCAGCAGCTCAACGGGTTGGGAGCAGTACTTC. Protein product: CASSSTGWEQYF.

The rearrangement links TRBV2 to TRBJ2-7, with D perhaps matching TRBD1 (5 bases). The CDR3 consists of 11 residues. Trimming removed 7 bases from V and 5 bases from J, with 9 bases in between. Germline V gene lookup returns CDR1 SNHLY and CDR2 FYNNEI. CDR3 amino acids: CASKGFNEQYF. The CDR3 DNA sequence: TGTGCCAGCAAGGGGTTCAACGAGCAGTACTTC. The variable domain in full, with the rest retrieved from reference TRBV2 and TRBJ2-7, is EPEVTQTPSHQVTQMGQEVILRCVPISNHLYFYWYRQILGQKVEFLVSFYNNEISEKSEIFDDQFSVERPDGSNFTLKIRSTKLEDSAMYFCASKGFNEQYFGPGTRLTVT.